Listed below are T cell receptor beta chains from one sample, sequenced in a study of spatial heterogeneity in lung cancer. Using its own MiXCR run on the 5' RACE reads, TCRdb lists one record per CDR3 protein. The sample yields about 25,000 distinct CDR3 sequences, around 7% seen once. This material consisted of PBMCs, taken at surgery. The receptors come from a male donor with early-stage non-small cell lung cancer. Both conserved end residues are trimmed from each CDR3. Each record gives: J gene, V gene, CDR3 protein.

TRBJ2-1	TRBV6-5	ASSGQGRNEQF
TRBJ2-1	TRBV15	ATSAMGNNEQF
TRBJ2-1	TRBV2	ASSAGFNEQF
TRBJ2-5	TRBV7-9	ASSLGPVQETQY
TRBJ1-1	TRBV2	ASSRDTLQEAF
TRBJ1-2	TRBV27	ASSFPGGYGYT
TRBJ1-1	TRBV12-3/TRBV12-4	ASSLGGATEAF
TRBJ1-5	TRBV6-2/TRBV6-3	ASRPLISNQPQH
TRBJ2-1	TRBV18	ASSLPPGHEQF
TRBJ2-7	TRBV12-3/TRBV12-4	ASSLRTGGLRHEQY
TRBJ2-7	TRBV7-6	ASSLRGQSYEQY
TRBJ2-3	TRBV30	AWTEGQGSTDTQY
TRBJ1-5	TRBV20-1	SAPGSNQPQH
TRBJ1-6	TRBV12-5	ASGLAGNSPLH
TRBJ2-1	TRBV29-1	SAAIGTGYFLEENEQF
TRBJ2-3	TRBV6-2/TRBV6-3	ASSIPRLDLGADTQY
TRBJ2-7	TRBV3-1	ASSQREGGEQY
TRBJ2-2	TRBV12-3/TRBV12-4	ASSLQGTGELF
TRBJ2-7	TRBV20-1	SARPLYEQY
TRBJ2-5	TRBV28	ASTQGQSRTQY
TRBJ2-1	TRBV6-1	ASSEDQGPYNEQF
TRBJ2-3	TRBV19	ASSGTRIDTQY
TRBJ2-1	TRBV19	ASSIGGGGQF
TRBJ1-2	TRBV28	ASSLTFGGYT
TRBJ2-6	TRBV5-1	ASSFEPNSGANVLT
TRBJ2-1	TRBV10-3	AISVTDNEQF